This paragraph reports one T cell receptor beta chain. Its cognate antigen is unknown. These data come from a study of shared clonotypes between healthy human individuals. Study-wide findings and caveats: Unshared clonotypes carried lower generation probabilities than those common to all four donors.

V lost 4 bases to trimming and J lost 0 bases; unmatched junction nucleotides: 3. The length of the CDR3 is 16 residues. In germline, CDR1 is ENHRY, CDR2 SYGVKD. As processed by the authors: From ImmunoSEQ came sequences covering only the junction and carrying no quality scores, so filtering differed. The table came from immunoSEQ multiplex PCR; TCRdb's copy has only in-frame clones and leaves some out. V and J calls and clone size are given by that table; D and trimming were obtained from the DNA. The sample contains around 2.5 million clones, roughly 93% of which appear only once. The TCR comes from a man younger than 35 in good health. Some clones in this sample may be carry-over from other donors' samples. V gene TRBV10-3 combines with J gene TRBJ2-2; TRBD2 agrees at 9 bases. Material: naive CD4+ T cells from PBMCs. The subset: CD45RA+ positively selected. This CDR3 is CAISASGTTNTGELFF. In nucleotides, the CDR3 is TGTGCCATCAGTGCTAGCGGGACGACGAACACCGGGGAGCTGTTTTTT.